These 24 T cell receptor beta chains share one sample of origin, sequenced in a study of blood T cell repertoires in COVID-19. Using immunoSEQ multiplex PCR, the repertoire was profiled, and TCRdb retains in-frame clones only, with some absent. The sample lists fewer than 200,000 clones; more than 80% were seen once. Input material: peripheral blood. These receptors came from a man over 45 with acute or convalescent COVID-19.

The V and J genes are TRBV2 and TRBJ1-6, with D perhaps matching TRBD1 (6 bases). The germline gives CDR1 SNHLY, CDR2 FYNNEI. The CDR3 covers 16 residues. V was cut by 6 bases and J by 5 bases, with 17 bases left in between. The CDR3 nucleotides are TGTGCCAGCAGCCCTCCCAGGGACACCAATAATTCACCCCTCCACTTT. Protein: CASSPPRDTNNSPLHF.

V gene TRBV11-2 combines with J gene TRBJ1-2; no clear D gene. The germline gives CDR1 SGHAT, CDR2 FQNNGV. CDR3 length: 11 amino acids. Trimming removed 4 bases from V and 4 bases from J, with 4 bases in between. The CDR3 region is CASSSSYGYTF. The DNA for the CDR3 is TGTGCCAGCAGCTCTTCCTATGGCTACACCTTC.

J is TRBJ2-1 and V is TRBV19, with 7 bases fitting TRBD1. V was pared by 5 bases and J by 7 bases, with 5 bases of the junction left unmatched. Germline V gene sequence: CDR1 LNHDA, CDR2 SQIVND (reference sequence). This CDR3 is built from 13 residues. Here the CDR3 reads CASSLQGWNEQFF. Here the CDR3 DNA reads TGTGCCAGTAGTCTACAGGGGTGGAATGAGCAGTTCTTC.

J is TRBJ2-2 and V is TRBV7-8; 8 bases are shared with TRBD1. The CDR3 has 16 amino acids. With 0 bases clipped from V and 5 bases from J, the junction kept 5 bases outside the gene matches. Germline loops: CDR1 SGHVS, CDR2 FQNEAQ. The CDR3 is CASSLARQGRTGELFF. CDR3 in DNA: TGTGCCAGCAGCTTAGCTAGACAGGGGCGGACCGGGGAGCTGTTTTTT.

This chain joins TRBV7-2 and TRBJ1-2; the match to TRBD1 covers 11 bases. The V gene's germline CDR1 is SGHTA and CDR2 FQGNSA. J gave up 6 bases and V 5 bases, and 11 bases lay outside the gene matches. The CDR3 is 16 residues long. Here the CDR3 reads CASSTRDRGAVDGYTF. For the CDR3, the DNA is TGTGCCAGCAGCACCCGGGACAGGGGGGCCGTGGATGGCTACACCTTC.

The rearrangement uses TRBV6-6 and TRBJ2-7; D possibly corresponds to TRBD2 (5 bases). The length of the CDR3 is 13 residues. Between the trimmed V and J ends, which lost 0 bases and 3 bases, there was a span of 6 bases. Germline-derived CDR1 and CDR2 are MNHNY and SVGAGI (reference sequence). CDR3 DNA: TGTGCCAGCAGTTACTCGGAGGACTACGAGCAGTACGTC. Residues: CASSYSEDYEQYV.

This rearrangement joins TRBV18 to TRBJ2-2; possibly TRBD2 for D (6 bases). Between the trimmed V and J ends, which lost 3 bases and 2 bases, there was a span of 10 bases. Germline V CDR1 and CDR2: KGHSH, LQKENI. The CDR3 sequence is 15 residues long. CDR3: CASSPQRVNTGELFF. CDR3 in DNA: TGTGCCAGCTCACCCCAGCGGGTAAACACCGGGGAGCTGTTTTTT.

This chain connects TRBV28 to TRBJ2-1, with a weak D call TRBD1 (5 bases). Trimming took 8 bases from V and 0 from J, leaving 14 bases between them. This CDR3 contains 15 residues. Germline CDR1 MDHEN, CDR2 SYDVKM. CDR3 coding DNA: TGTGCCAGCTCTAGGGGCCCGAACTCCTACAATGAGCAGTTCTTC. This gives the protein CASSRGPNSYNEQFF.

On this clone itself: A junction boundary mismatches the germline segment, possibly from a read error. This chain joins TRBV6-1 and TRBJ2-5; 7 bases are shared with TRBD1. CDR1 is MNHNS, CDR2 SASEGT, per germline. This CDR3 region has 14 residues. The CDR3 loop reads CASSEGGQGETQYF. The CDR3 nucleotides are TGTGCCAGCAGCGAAGGGGGCCAGGGGGAGACCCAGTACTTC.

The genes are TRBV5-1 and TRBJ1-1; D not certain. The CDR3 contains 13 residues. V was pared by 1 base and J by 5 bases, with 9 bases between. Per the germline V gene, CDR1 is SGHRS and CDR2 is YFSETQ. CDR3 coding DNA: TGCGCCAGCAGCTTGTCGCGGAATACTGAAGCTTTCTTT. Amino acid sequence: CASSLSRNTEAFF.

This chain links TRBV18 with TRBJ1-3; no firm D call. CDR1 and CDR2 (germline): KGHSH, LQKENI. Trimming pared 6 bases from V and 1 base from J, leaving 16 bases between. CDR3 length: 16 residues. CDR3 coding DNA: TGTGCCAGCTCGCCCACCAGGTCGGGATCTGGAAACACCATATATTTT. This translates into CASSPTRSGSGNTIYF.

Of note for this clone: This sample includes further DNA sequences coding for the same CDR3. The chain is built from TRBV11-3 and TRBJ2-3; TRBD2 matches at 7 bases. Trimming at V came to 6 bases and at J to 4 bases, leaving 7 bases not matched to a gene. From germline, CDR1 is SGHNT and CDR2 YENEEA. The CDR3 loop spans 14 amino acids. The CDR3 DNA reads as TGTGCCAGCAGTCCGTGGGAGGGAGCAGATACGCAGTATTTT. Translation gives CASSPWEGADTQYF.

V and J are TRBV30 and TRBJ2-7, with D perhaps matching TRBD2 (5 bases). CDR3 size: 13 residues. Trimming shortened V by 3 bases and J by 2 bases, and 11 bases separated the two germline ends. CDR1 and CDR2 from the germline V gene are GTSNPN and SVGIG (reference sequence). In DNA, the CDR3 is TGTGCCTGGAGCAGCGGTCCTCCCTACGAGCAGTACTTC. As protein: CAWSSGPPYEQYF.

The chain combines TRBV27 with TRBJ1-2; D is undetermined. Germline CDR1 and CDR2: MNHEY and SMNVEV (reference sequence). The CDR3 has 17 amino acids. V lost 2 bases and J lost 4, with 20 bases in between. The CDR3 spells CASSLRGGSPVSYGYTF. CDR3 bases: TGTGCCAGCAGTTTACGAGGTGGGAGTCCAGTAAGCTATGGCTACACCTTC.

This chain connects TRBV11-2 to TRBJ1-2, with 7 bases that match TRBD1. The CDR3 is 12 amino acids. Per germline, CDR1 SGHAT and CDR2 FQNNGV. The J segment lost 9 bases and the V segment lost 5 bases, leaving 6 bases of the junction unmatched. The CDR3 is CASSPYRGSYTF. The CDR3 nucleotides read TGTGCCAGCAGCCCCTACAGGGGTAGCTACACCTTC.

The V gene is TRBV19, the J gene TRBJ2-2, with D tentatively TRBD1 (6 bases). V was cut by 1 base and J by 4 bases, with 10 bases left in between. Germline V gene sequence: CDR1 LNHDA, CDR2 SQIVND (reference sequence). The CDR3 length is 15 residues. The chain's CDR3 is CASSIVDRPTGELFF. In DNA, the CDR3 is TGTGCCAGTAGTATAGTGGACAGACCCACCGGGGAGCTGTTTTTT. The full variable domain, rest sourced from reference TRBV19 and TRBJ2-2, is DGGITQSPKYLFRKEGQNVTLSCEQNLNHDAMYWYRQDPGQGLRLIYYSQIVNDFQKGDIAEGYSVSREKKESFPLTVTSAQKNPTAFYLCASSIVDRPTGELFFGEGSRLTVL.

The chain joins TRBV7-6 to TRBJ2-3; TRBD2 matches 8 bases. Germline loops: CDR1 SGHVS, CDR2 FNYEAQ. The ends lost 5 bases at V and 1 base at J; junction bases unmatched: 8. The CDR3 covers 16 residues. Here the CDR3 reads CASSQSLRGGTDTQYF. Here the CDR3 DNA reads TGTGCCAGCAGCCAAAGCTTGCGGGGGGGCACAGATACGCAGTATTTT. Supplemented by reference TRBV7-6 and TRBJ2-3, the full variable domain reads GAGVSQSPRYKVTKRGQDVALRCDPISGHVSLYWYRQALGQGPEFLTYFNYEAQQDKSGLPNDRFSAERPEGSISTLTIQRTEQRDSAMYRCASSQSLRGGTDTQYFGPGTRLTVL.

The CDR3 protein is CASSLSGELTDTQYF. CDR3 bases: TGTGCCAGCAGCTTATCAGGGGAACTCACAGATACGCAGTATTTT. The V gene is TRBV7-8, the J gene TRBJ2-3; possibly TRBD1 for D (6 bases). Germline V gene lookup returns CDR1 SGHVS and CDR2 FQNEAQ. V was shortened by 2 bases and J by 2 bases, with 11 bases between the two germline ends. The CDR3 extends over 15 amino acids.

The chain employs TRBV28 and TRBJ1-2, with 9 positions matching TRBD1. The length of the CDR3 is 15 residues. Germline values: CDR1 MDHEN, CDR2 SYDVKM. V gave up 1 base and J gave up 7 bases; unmatched junction bases: 7. The CDR3 loop reads CASSLSNPGQGGYTF. CDR3 nucleotides: TGTGCCAGCAGTTTATCAAACCCGGGACAGGGTGGCTACACCTTC.

V usage is TRBV28 and J usage is TRBJ1-5; perhaps TRBD1 as D (6 bases). Germline CDR1 reads MDHEN; CDR2 reads SYDVKM. Deletions cut 6 bases from V and 1 base from J, with 16 bases between. The CDR3 consists of 16 residues. CDR3 sequence reads: CASSWTRGRSNQPQHF. The CDR3 DNA sequence: TGTGCCAGCAGCTGGACCAGGGGACGAAGCAATCAGCCCCAGCATTTT.

The V and J genes are TRBV18 and TRBJ2-1; D is ambiguous. The CDR3 contains 15 residues. The germline V and J ends were trimmed by 2 bases and 0 bases, with 8 bases remaining between them. The germline V gene encodes CDR1 KGHSH and CDR2 LQKENI. CDR3 in DNA: TGTGCCAGCTCACCAAGAACAAACTCCTACAATGAGCAGTTCTTC. It yields the protein CASSPRTNSYNEQFF.

This clone has just one count. This sequence joins TRBV2 and TRBJ2-6; 9 nucleotides agree with TRBD2. Germline V gene lookup returns CDR1 SNHLY and CDR2 FYNNEI. Trimming cost V 7 bases and J 0 bases; bases outside gene matches: 10. This CDR3 spans 18 amino acids. The CDR3 here is CASTTGLAGSSGANVLTF. DNA of the CDR3: TGTGCCAGCACAACAGGGCTAGCGGGAAGCTCTGGGGCCAACGTCCTGACTTTC.

This chain connects TRBV5-1 to TRBJ2-1, with a possible D match to TRBD2 (6 bases). V dropped 2 bases and J dropped 5 bases, with 17 bases sitting between them. From germline, CDR1 is SGHRS and CDR2 YFSETQ. The CDR3 contains 16 residues. The chain's CDR3 is CASSFGGSSAHNEQFF. DNA for the CDR3: TGCGCCAGCAGCTTTGGTGGGTCTAGCGCCCACAATGAGCAGTTCTTC.

This clone was detected a few times. The V and J genes are TRBV19 and TRBJ1-4; TRBD1 aligns across 7 bases. This CDR3 spans 15 amino acids. Germline loops: CDR1 LNHDA, CDR2 SQIVND (reference sequence). V lost 8 bases to trimming and J lost 4 bases; unmatched junction nucleotides: 10. The CDR3 here is CASRQEGAGNEKLFF. DNA of the CDR3: TGTGCCAGTCGTCAAGAGGGGGCCGGTAATGAAAAACTGTTTTTT.